This note documents a single T cell receptor (beta chain) sequence. A far bigger clonotype differs at one base, so this is likely a read error. This library used about 360 ng RNA and molecular barcoded adaptors spanning alpha/delta and beta/gamma chains. TCRdb passed the reads through MiXCR, listing each CDR3 protein once. The sample has approximately 150,000 distinct CDR3 sequences, about 13% seen once; the top ten hold 8% to 9%. This sample is part of a study of read filtering for tumor transcriptome and immune sequencing. The CDR3 runs to 15 residues. CDR1 and CDR2 (germline): MNHEY, SVGAGI. The chain joins TRBV6-5 to TRBJ1-1; possibly TRBD1 for D (5 bases). This TCR was sampled from a donor over 35 with multiple myeloma. The specimen sequenced was a population of CD138-negative cells sorted from bone marrow. The CDR3 reads CVSSYSAVGGTEAFF. CDR3 nucleotides: TGTGTCAGCAGTTACTCGGCGGTGGGGGGAACTGAAGCTTTCTTT.